These T cell receptor beta chains were read from a single sample in a study of T cell changes during pregnancy in multiple sclerosis. Assay used: immunoSEQ multiplex PCR; TCRdb lists only in-frame clones, some missing. The repertoire consists of 30,000 to 45,000 clones, with 91% occurring once and the leading ten covering 5% to 6.5%. Sequenced material: CD8+ T cells from peripheral blood mononuclear cells, taken in the second trimester of pregnancy. Source of these receptors: a female donor with multiple sclerosis, enrolled in a pregnancy study. Both conserved end residues are part of each CDR3. A D gene is named only where the DNA matches it firmly. Expanded clones are given a class, and other clones once, few, many or no size at all.

D,V,J,size,CDR3,DNA
NA,TRBV19,TRBJ1-2,few,CASSIRVGGYTF,TGTGCCAGTAGTATTCGGGTCGGTGGCTACACCTTC
NA,TRBV15,TRBJ2-3,NA,CATSRDGTSTDTQYF,TGTGCCACCAGCAGAGACGGGACTAGCACAGATACGCAGTATTTT
TRBD2,TRBV6-1,TRBJ2-3,few,CASSEVGGGAADTQYF,TGTGCCAGCAGTGAAGTAGGCGGGGGGGCCGCAGATACGCAGTATTTT
NA,TRBV7-9,TRBJ1-3,NA,CASSFGYAGVSGNTIYF,TGTGCCAGCAGCTTTGGCTACGCAGGGGTTTCTGGAAACACCATATATTTT
NA,TRBV19,TRBJ1-1,NA,CASSLGGGTEAFF,TGTGCCAGTAGTCTCGGGGGGGGCACTGAAGCTTTCTTT
NA,TRBV6-1,TRBJ1-1,once,CASSKDRANTEAFF,TGTGCCAGCAGTAAGGACAGAGCGAACACTGAAGCTTTCTTT
NA,TRBV2,TRBJ1-2,NA,CASSVRGGYTF,TGTGCCAGCAGTGTTCGGGGAGGCTACACCTTC
TRBD1,TRBV19,TRBJ2-5,NA,CASSIGDSQETQYF,TGTGCCAGTAGTATAGGGGACAGTCAAGAGACCCAGTACTTC
NA,TRBV9,TRBJ1-1,NA,CASSTGQTTNTEAFF,TGTGCCAGCAGCACGGGACAAACGACGAACACTGAAGCTTTCTTT
TRBD1,TRBV5-6,TRBJ2-7,NA,CASSLPDRGLYEQYF,TGTGCCAGCAGCTTGCCGGACAGGGGCCTCTACGAGCAGTACTTC
TRBD2,TRBV5-1,TRBJ2-7,few,CASSIGRAYEQYF,TGCGCCAGCAGCATCGGGAGGGCCTACGAGCAGTACTTC
NA,TRBV6-5,TRBJ2-3,NA,CASSYSSSGTDTQYF,TGTGCCAGCAGTTACTCGAGTAGCGGCACAGATACGCAGTATTTT
TRBD2,TRBV7-2,TRBJ2-1,NA,CASSPGTSVADEQFF,TGTGCCAGCAGCCCCGGGACTAGCGTGGCCGATGAGCAGTTCTTC
TRBD1,TRBV4-3,TRBJ1-2,NA,CASSQEGVDRISDGYTF,TGCGCCAGCAGCCAAGAAGGTGTGGACAGGATTTCCGATGGCTACACCTTC
NA,TRBV29-1,TRBJ2-1,NA,CSVDSGNEQFF,TGCAGCGTTGACAGCGGGAATGAGCAGTTCTTC
NA,TRBV7-9,TRBJ2-7,NA,CASSLSPQGEYEQYF,TGTGCCAGCAGCTTGTCCCCGCAGGGCGAATACGAGCAGTACTTC
TRBD2,TRBV30,TRBJ2-1,once,CAWSVESGGSYNEQFF,TGTGCCTGGAGTGTAGAAAGCGGGGGGTCCTACAATGAGCAGTTCTTC
TRBD1,TRBV6-1,TRBJ2-7,NA,CASSDLPGQGSYEQYF,TGTGCCAGCAGTGACCTCCCAGGACAGGGATCCTACGAGCAGTACTTC
NA,TRBV19,TRBJ1-5,medium-sized,CASSPVGGFYSNQPQHF,TGTGCCAGTAGTCCCGTGGGAGGATTTTATAGCAATCAGCCCCAGCATTTT
TRBD1,TRBV30,TRBJ1-5,NA,CAWSVRQGEWSNQPQHF,TGTGCCTGGAGTGTTCGACAGGGAGAGTGGAGCAATCAGCCCCAGCATTTT
TRBD1,TRBV4-3,TRBJ1-2,once,CASSQDQSTGVNGYTF,TGCGCCAGCAGCCAAGATCAATCGACAGGGGTAAATGGCTACACCTTC
NA,TRBV16,TRBJ1-1,NA,CASSQSPRWGLNTEAFF,TGTGCCAGCAGCCAATCCCCCCGCTGGGGCCTGAACACTGAAGCTTTCTTT
TRBD1,TRBV12-5,TRBJ1-1,NA,CASGFQVRGQGKTEAFF,TGTGCTAGTGGTTTTCAAGTTAGAGGACAGGGAAAAACTGAAGCTTTCTTT
NA,TRBV7-6,TRBJ1-2,few,CASSLAIDRSAPLAYYGYTF,TGTGCCAGCAGCTTAGCGATAGACAGGTCCGCCCCTCTTGCTTACTATGGCTACACCTTC